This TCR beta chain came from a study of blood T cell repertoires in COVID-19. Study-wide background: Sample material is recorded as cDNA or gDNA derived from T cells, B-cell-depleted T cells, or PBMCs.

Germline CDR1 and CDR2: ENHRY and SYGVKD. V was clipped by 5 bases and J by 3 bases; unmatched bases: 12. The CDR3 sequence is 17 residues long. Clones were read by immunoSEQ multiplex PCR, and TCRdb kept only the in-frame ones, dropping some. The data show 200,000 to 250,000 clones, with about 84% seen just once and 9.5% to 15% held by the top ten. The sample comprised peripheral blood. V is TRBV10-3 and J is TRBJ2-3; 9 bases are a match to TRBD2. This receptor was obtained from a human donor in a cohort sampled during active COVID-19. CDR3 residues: CAISRTPPAGGTDTQYF. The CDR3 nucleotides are TGTGCCATCAGTAGAACCCCTCCGGCGGGAGGGACAGATACGCAGTATTTT.